The 5 T cell receptor beta chains listed next were all sequenced from one sample in a study of T cell responses to AZD1222 COVID-19 vaccine. TCRdb's table, derived via immunoSEQ multiplex PCR, lists solely in-frame clones and lacks some. The sample records 150,000 to 200,000 clones, 91% being singletons. The sample was peripheral blood, taken 28 days after the second AZD1222 dose. These receptor sequences come from an adult who received the AZD1222 COVID-19 vaccine.

The chain uses TRBV7-8 and TRBJ2-3, with 7 positions matching TRBD2. The CDR3 has 16 amino acids. CDR1 and CDR2 (germline): SGHVS, FQNEAQ. Germline trimming cut 7 bases from V and 2 bases from J; bases unmatched to any gene: 12. CDR3 bases: TGTGCCAGCACCCAGAAGGGCGGGGGTTCCACAGATACGCAGTATTTT. Amino acids: CASTQKGGGSTDTQYF.

The chain employs TRBV15 and TRBJ1-1; D perhaps matches TRBD1 (5 bases). This CDR3 region has 14 residues. Germline CDR1 LNHNV, CDR2 YYDKDF (reference sequence). Deletions cut 0 bases from V and 3 bases from J, with 8 bases between. CDR3 in amino acids: CATSRDGGDTEAFF. CDR3 sequence (DNA): TGTGCCACCAGCAGAGATGGGGGGGACACTGAAGCTTTCTTT.

V is TRBV19 and J is TRBJ2-1, with TRBD2 matching over 8 bases. The CDR3 totals 13 residues. Per the germline V gene, CDR1 is LNHDA and CDR2 is SQIVND (reference sequence). V lost 3 bases to trimming and J lost 8 bases; unmatched junction nucleotides: 3. In nucleotides, the CDR3 is TGTGCCAGTAGTATTCTAGCGGGCTATGAGCAGTTCTTC. Its protein product is CASSILAGYEQFF.

The V gene is TRBV11-2, the J gene TRBJ1-1; unclear D gene. The CDR3 consists of 11 residues. V was trimmed by 3 bases and J by 6 bases, leaving 5 bases between them. CDR1 and CDR2 from the germline V gene are SGHAT and FQNNGV. The CDR3 coding sequence is TGTGCCAGCAGCTTCTTTGCTGAAGCTTTCTTT. Its protein is CASSFFAEAFF.

This clone appeared once. The gene calls are TRBV28 and TRBJ1-2; no definite D call. Germline CDR1 and CDR2: MDHEN and SYDVKM. The CDR3 totals 13 residues. V dropped 5 bases and J dropped 1 base, with 8 bases sitting between them. CDR3 bases: TGTGCCAGCAGTAGCCGGATTAACTATGGCTACACCTTC. Translation gives CASSSRINYGYTF.